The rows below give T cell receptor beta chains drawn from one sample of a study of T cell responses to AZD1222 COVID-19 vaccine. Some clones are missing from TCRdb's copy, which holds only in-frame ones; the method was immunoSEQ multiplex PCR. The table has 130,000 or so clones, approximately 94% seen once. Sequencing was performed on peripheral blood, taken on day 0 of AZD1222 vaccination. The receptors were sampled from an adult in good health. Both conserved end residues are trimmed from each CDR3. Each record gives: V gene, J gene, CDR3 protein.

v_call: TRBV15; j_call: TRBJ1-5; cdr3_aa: ATSREAPWGNQPQH
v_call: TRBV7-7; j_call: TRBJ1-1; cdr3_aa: ASSFPLGQGVARGEAEAF
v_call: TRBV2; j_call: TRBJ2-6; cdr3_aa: ASRNSGANVLT
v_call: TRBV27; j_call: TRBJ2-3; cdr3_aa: ASSSLGQDFTDTQY
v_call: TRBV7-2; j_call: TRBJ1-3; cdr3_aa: ASSLVGNTIY
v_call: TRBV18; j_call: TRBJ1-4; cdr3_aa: ASSEKGWPNEKLF
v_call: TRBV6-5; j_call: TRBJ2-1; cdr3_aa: ASRTPLAGFNEQF
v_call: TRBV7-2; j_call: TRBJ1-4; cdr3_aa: ASSPRVVSEKLF
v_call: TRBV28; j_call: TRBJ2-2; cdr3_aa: ASSSPGQLTGELF
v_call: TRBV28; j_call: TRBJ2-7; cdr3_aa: ASSPGGGYSGYEQY
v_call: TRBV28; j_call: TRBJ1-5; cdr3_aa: ASSGGQGMDQPQH
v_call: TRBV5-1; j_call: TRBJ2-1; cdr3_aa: ASSPGLAGYNEQF
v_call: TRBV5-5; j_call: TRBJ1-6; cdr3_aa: ASSFDGQAYNSPLH
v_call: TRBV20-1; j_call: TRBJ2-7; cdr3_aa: SASSGSFSYEQY